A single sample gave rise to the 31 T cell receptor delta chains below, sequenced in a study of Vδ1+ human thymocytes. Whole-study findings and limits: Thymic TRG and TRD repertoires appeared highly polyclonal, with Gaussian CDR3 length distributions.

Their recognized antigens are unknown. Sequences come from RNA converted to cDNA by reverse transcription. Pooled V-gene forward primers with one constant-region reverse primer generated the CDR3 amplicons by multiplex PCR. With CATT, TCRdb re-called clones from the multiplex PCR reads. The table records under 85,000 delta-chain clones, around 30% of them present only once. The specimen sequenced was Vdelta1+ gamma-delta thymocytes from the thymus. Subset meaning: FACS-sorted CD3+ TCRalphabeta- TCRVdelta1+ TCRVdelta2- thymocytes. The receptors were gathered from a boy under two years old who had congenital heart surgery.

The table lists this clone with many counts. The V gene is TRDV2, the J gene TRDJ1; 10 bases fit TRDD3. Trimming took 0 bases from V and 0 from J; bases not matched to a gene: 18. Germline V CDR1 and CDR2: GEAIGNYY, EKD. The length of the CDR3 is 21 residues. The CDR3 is CACDTGSILGDVVAYTDKLIF. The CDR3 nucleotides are TGTGCCTGTGACACCGGTTCCATACTGGGGGATGTTGTCGCGTACACCGATAAACTCATCTTT.

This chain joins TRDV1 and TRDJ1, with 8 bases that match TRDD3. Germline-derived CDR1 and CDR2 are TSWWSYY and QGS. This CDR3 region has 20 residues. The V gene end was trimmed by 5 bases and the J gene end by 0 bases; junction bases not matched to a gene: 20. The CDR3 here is CALGRFLSLGEGGYTDKLIF. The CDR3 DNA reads TGTGCTCTTGGGCGGTTCCTAAGCCTGGGGGAAGGGGGGTACACCGATAAACTCATCTTT.

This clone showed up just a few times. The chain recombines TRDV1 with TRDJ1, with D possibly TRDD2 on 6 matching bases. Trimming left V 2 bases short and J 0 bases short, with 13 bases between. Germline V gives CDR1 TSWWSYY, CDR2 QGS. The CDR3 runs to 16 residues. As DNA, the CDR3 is TGTGCTCTTGGGGAAACGTCCTACGGACACACCGATAAACTCATCTTT. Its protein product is CALGETSYGHTDKLIF.

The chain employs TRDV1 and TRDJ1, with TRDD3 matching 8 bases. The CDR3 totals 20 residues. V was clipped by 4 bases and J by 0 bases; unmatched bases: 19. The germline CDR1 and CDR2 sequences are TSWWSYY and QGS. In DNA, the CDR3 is TGTGCTCTTGGGGCGCTTCGTAACGCTGGGGGACACGAATACACCGATAAACTCATCTTT. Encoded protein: CALGALRNAGGHEYTDKLIF.

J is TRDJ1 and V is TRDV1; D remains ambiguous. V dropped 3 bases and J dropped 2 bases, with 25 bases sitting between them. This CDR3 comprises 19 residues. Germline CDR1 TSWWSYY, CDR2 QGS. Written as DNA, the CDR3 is TGTGCTCTTGGGGATGATTTCCCACTGTTTGCCGCTCGGACCGATAAACTCATCTTT. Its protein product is CALGDDFPLFAARTDKLIF.

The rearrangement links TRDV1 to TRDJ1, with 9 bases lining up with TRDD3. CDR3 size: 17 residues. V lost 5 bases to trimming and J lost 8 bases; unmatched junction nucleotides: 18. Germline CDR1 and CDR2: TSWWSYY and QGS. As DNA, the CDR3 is TGTGCTCTTGGGTCCCATACGCGGGGGGGATACTTGATAAAACTCATCTTT. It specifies CALGSHTRGGYLIKLIF.

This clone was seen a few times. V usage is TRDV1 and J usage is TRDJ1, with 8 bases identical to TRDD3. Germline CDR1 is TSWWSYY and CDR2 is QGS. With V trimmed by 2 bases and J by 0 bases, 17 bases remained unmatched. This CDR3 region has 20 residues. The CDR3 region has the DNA TGTGCTCTTGGGGAAGTGACTGAAGAACCCCTGGGGGAAGACACCGATAAACTCATCTTT. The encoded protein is CALGEVTEEPLGEDTDKLIF.

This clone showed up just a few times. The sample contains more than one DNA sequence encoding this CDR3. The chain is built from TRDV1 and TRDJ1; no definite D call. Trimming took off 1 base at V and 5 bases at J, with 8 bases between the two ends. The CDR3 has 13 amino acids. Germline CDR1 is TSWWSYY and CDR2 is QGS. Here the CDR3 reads CALGERPGDKLIF. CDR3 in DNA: TGTGCTCTTGGGGAACGACCTGGTGATAAACTCATCTTT.

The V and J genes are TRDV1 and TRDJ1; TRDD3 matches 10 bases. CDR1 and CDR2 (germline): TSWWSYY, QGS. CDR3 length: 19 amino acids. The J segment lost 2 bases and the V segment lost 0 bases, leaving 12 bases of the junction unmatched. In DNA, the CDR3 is TGTGCTCTTGGGGAACTTTACAGCTCGTACTGGGGGATTACCGATAAACTCATCTTT. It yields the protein CALGELYSSYWGITDKLIF.

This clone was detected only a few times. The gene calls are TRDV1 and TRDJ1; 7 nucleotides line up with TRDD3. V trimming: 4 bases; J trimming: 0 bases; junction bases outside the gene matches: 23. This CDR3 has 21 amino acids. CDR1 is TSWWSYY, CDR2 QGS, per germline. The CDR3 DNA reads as TGTGCTCTTGGGGTCGCGGAGGGTTCAGTATCTACTGGGGCGTACACCGATAAACTCATCTTT. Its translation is CALGVAEGSVSTGAYTDKLIF.

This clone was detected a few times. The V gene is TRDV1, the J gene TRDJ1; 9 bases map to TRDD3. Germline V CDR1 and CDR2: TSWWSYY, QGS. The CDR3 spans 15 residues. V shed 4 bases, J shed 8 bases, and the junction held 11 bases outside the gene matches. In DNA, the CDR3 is TGTGCTCTTGGGGTTAGAGGACAACTGGGGGACAAACTCATCTTT. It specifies CALGVRGQLGDKLIF.

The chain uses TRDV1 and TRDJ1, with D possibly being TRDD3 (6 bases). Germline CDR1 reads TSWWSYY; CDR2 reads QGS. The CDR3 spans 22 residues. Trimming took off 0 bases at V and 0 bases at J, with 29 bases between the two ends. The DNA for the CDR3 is TGTGCTCTTGGGGAACTTTTCGACGATTTCCCAAAGGGGATCCAATACACCGATAAACTCATCTTT. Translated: CALGELFDDFPKGIQYTDKLIF.

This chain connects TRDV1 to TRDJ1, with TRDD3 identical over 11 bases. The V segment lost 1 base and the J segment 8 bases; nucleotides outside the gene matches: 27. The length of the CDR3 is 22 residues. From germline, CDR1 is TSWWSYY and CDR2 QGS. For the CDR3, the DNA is TGTGCTCTTGGGGAACGATCCGCTTCCTACCGTGGTACTGGGGGATATTGGGGGAAACTCATCTTT. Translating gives CALGERSASYRGTGGYWGKLIF.

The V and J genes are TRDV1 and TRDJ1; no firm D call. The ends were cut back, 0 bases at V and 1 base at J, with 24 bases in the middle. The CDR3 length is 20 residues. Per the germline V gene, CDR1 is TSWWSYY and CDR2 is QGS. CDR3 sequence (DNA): TGTGCTCTTGGGGAACTTTCGACCAACCGCGTCCCTATGAGCACCGATAAACTCATCTTT. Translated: CALGELSTNRVPMSTDKLIF.

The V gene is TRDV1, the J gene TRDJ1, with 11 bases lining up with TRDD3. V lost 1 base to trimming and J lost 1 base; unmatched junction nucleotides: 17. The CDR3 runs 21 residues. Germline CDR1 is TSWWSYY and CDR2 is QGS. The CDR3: CALGERPFLRMGDTGTDKLIF. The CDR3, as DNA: TGTGCTCTTGGGGAACGACCCTTCCTACGAATGGGGGATACGGGCACCGATAAACTCATCTTT.

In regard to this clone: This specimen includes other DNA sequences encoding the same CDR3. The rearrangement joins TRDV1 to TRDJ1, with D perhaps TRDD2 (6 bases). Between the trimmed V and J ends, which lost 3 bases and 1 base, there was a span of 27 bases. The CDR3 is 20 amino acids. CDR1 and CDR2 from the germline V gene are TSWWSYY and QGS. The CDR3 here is CALGELSSWLNGFFTDKLIF. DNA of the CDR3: TGTGCTCTTGGGGAGCTCTCTTCCTGGCTCAATGGGTTTTTCACCGATAAACTCATCTTT.

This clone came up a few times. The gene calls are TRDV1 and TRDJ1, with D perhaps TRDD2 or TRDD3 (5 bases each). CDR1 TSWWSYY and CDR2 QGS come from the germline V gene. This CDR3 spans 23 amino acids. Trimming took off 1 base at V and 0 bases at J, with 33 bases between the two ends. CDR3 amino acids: CALGERLGLLHWTYPSYTDKLIF. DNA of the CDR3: TGTGCTCTTGGGGAACGCCTTGGCCTTCTCCACTGGACTTACCCCTCGTACACCGATAAACTCATCTTT.

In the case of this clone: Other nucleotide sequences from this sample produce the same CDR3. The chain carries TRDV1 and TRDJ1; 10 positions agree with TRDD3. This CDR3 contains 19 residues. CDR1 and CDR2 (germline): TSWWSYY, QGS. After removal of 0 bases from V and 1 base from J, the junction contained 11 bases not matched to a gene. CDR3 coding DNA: TGTGCTCTTGGGGAACTAAGCCTACGCTGGGGGATAGCCACCGATAAACTCATCTTT. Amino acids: CALGELSLRWGIATDKLIF.

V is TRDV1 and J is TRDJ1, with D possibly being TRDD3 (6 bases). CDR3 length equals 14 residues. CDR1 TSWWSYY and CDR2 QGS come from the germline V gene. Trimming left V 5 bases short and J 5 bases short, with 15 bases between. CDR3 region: CALGPSWGGDKLIF. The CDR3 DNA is TGTGCTCTTGGGCCCTCTTGGGGGGGAGATAAACTCATCTTT.

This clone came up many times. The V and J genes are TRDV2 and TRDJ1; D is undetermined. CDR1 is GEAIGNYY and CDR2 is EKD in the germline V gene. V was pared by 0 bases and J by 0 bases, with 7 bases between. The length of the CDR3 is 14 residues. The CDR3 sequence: CACDTVRYTDKLIF. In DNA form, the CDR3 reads TGTGCCTGTGACACCGTACGGTACACCGATAAACTCATCTTT.

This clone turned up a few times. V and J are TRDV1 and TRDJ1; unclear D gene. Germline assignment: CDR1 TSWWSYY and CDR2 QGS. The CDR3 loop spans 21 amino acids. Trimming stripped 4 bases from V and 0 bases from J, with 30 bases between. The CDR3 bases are TGTGCTCTTGGGGTCCTCGGGGCCAGCAATCGGGCCCAATCTTACACCGATAAACTCATCTTT. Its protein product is CALGVLGASNRAQSYTDKLIF.

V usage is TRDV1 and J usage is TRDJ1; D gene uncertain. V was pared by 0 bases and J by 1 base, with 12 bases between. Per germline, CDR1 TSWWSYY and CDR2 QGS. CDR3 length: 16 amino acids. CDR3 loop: CALGELADPTTDKLIF. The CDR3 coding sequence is TGTGCTCTTGGGGAACTGGCTGACCCAACCACCGATAAACTCATCTTT.

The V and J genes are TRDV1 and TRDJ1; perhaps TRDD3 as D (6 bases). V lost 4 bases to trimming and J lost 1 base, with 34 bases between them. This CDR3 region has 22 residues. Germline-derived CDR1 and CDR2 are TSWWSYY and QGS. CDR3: CALGVHDASCPGLGVRTDKLIF. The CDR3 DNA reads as TGTGCTCTTGGGGTCCACGACGCCTCCTGCCCAGGGTTGGGGGTACGCACCGATAAACTCATCTTT.

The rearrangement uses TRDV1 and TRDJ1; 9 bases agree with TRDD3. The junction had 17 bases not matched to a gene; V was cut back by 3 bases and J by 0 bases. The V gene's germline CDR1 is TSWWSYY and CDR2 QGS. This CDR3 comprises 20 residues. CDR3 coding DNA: TGTGCTCTTGGGGAGCCGCGTTCTCACGGGGGGATACAGAACACCGATAAACTCATCTTT. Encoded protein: CALGEPRSHGGIQNTDKLIF.

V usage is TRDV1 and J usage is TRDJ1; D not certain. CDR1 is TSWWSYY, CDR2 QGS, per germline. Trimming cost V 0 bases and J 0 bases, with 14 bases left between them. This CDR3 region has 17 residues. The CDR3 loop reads CALGELPRMRYTDKLIF. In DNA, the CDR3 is TGTGCTCTTGGGGAACTTCCCCGTATGAGGTACACCGATAAACTCATCTTT.

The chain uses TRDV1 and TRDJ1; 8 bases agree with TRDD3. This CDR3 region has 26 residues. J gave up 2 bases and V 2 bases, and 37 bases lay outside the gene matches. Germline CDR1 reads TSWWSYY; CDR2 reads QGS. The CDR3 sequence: CALGEVGGEDLALGLKADWGTDKLIF. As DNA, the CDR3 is TGTGCTCTTGGGGAAGTTGGCGGTGAGGACCTAGCACTGGGCTTGAAGGCTGACTGGGGGACCGATAAACTCATCTTT.

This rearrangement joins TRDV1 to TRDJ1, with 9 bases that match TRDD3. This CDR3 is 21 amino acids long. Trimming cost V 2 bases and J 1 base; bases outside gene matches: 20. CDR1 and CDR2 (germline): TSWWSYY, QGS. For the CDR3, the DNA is TGTGCTCTTGGGGAATGCCCCTTCCCGCGTACTGGGGGAACGGTCACCGATAAACTCATCTTT. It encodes CALGECPFPRTGGTVTDKLIF.

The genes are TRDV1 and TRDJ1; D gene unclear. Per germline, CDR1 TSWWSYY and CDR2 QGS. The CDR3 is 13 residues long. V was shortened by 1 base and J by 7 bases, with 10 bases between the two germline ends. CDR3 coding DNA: TGTGCTCTTGGGGAACCCCTTTTGACTAAACTCATCTTT. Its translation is CALGEPLLTKLIF.

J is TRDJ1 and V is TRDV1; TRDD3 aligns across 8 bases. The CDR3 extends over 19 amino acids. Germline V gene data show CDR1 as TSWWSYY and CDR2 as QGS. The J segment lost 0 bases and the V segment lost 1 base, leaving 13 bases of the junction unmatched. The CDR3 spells CALGEPQLWGMENTDKLIF. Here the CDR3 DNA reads TGTGCTCTTGGGGAACCCCAGCTTTGGGGGATGGAGAACACCGATAAACTCATCTTT.

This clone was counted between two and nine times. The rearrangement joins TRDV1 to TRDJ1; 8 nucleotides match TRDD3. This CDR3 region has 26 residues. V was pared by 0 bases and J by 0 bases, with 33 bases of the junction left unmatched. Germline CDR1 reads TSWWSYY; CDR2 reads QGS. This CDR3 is CALGELEWWTYRRGPGGNGYTDKLIF. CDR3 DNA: TGTGCTCTTGGGGAACTAGAATGGTGGACCTACCGTCGCGGTCCTGGGGGAAACGGGTACACCGATAAACTCATCTTT.

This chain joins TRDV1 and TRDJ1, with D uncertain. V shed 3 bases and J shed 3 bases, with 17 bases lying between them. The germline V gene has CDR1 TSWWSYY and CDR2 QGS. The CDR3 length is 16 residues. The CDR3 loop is CALGDHTLPYPDKLIF. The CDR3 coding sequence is TGTGCTCTTGGGGACCATACTCTCCCGTACCCCGATAAACTCATCTTT.